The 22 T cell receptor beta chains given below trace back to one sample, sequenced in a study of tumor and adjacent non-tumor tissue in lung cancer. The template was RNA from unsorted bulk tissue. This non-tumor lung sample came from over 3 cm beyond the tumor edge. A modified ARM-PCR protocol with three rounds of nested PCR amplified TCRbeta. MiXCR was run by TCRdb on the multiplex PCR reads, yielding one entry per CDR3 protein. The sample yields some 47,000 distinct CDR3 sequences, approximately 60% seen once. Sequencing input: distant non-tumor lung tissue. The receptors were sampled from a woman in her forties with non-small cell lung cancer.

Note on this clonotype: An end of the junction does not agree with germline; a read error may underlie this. This chain's CDR3 is CVSSQGRDSFYEQYF. The CDR3 nucleotides are TGTGTCAGCAGCCAAGGCCGGGACAGCTTCTACGAGCAGTATTTC. The rearrangement joins TRBV4-2 to TRBJ2-7; 7 positions agree with TRBD1. CDR3 size: 15 residues. Germline V lookup: CDR1 LGHNA, CDR2 YNFKEQ.

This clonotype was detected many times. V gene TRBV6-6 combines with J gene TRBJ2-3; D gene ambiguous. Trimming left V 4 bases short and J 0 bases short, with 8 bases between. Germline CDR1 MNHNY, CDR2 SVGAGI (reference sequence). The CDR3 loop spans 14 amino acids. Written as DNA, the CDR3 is TGTGCCAGCAGTTCACACTCTAGCACAGATACGCAGTATTTT. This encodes CASSSHSSTDTQYF.

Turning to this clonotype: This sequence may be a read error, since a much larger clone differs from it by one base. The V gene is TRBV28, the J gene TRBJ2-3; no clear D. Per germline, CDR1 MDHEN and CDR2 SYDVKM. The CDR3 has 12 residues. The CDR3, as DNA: TGTGCCAGCAGCTCGGCCCCAGATATGCAGTATTTT. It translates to CASSSAPDMQYF.

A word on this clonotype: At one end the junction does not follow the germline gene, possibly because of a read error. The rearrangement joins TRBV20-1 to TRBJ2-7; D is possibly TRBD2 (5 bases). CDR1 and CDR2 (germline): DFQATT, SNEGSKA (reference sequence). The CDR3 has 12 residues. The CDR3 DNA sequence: TGCAATGCTAGAAGCGGCTGTCCTGGGGTTCTTTTC. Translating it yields CNARSGCPGVLF.

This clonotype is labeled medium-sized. CDR3: CASSLEGGGWNEQFF. The CDR3 bases are TGTGCCAGCAGCTTAGAAGGGGGGGGGTGGAATGAGCAGTTCTTC. The gene calls are TRBV11-2 and TRBJ2-1; TRBD2 is a possible D gene (7 bases). The V gene lost 0 bases and the J gene lost 7 bases, with 13 bases spanning the gap. The CDR3 has 15 amino acids. Germline assignment: CDR1 SGHAT and CDR2 FQNNGV.

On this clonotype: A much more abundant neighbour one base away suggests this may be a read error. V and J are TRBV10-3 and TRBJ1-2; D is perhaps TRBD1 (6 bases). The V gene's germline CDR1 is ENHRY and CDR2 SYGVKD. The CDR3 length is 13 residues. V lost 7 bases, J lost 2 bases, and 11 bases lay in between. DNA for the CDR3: TGTGCCATCAATGACGACAGGAACTATGGCTACACCTTC. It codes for CAINDDRNYGYTF.

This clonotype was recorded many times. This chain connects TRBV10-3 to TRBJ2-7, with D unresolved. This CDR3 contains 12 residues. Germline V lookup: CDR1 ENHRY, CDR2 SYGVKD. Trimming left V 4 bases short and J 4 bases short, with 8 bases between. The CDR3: CAISAMGYEQYF. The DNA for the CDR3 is TGTGCCATCAGTGCCATGGGGTACGAGCAGTACTTC.

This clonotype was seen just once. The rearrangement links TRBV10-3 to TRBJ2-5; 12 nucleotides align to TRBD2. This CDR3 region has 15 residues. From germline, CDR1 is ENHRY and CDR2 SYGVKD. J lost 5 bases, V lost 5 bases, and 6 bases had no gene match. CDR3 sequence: CAISSWTSGVETQYF. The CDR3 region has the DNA TGTGCCATCAGTTCTTGGACTAGCGGGGTGGAGACCCAGTACTTC.

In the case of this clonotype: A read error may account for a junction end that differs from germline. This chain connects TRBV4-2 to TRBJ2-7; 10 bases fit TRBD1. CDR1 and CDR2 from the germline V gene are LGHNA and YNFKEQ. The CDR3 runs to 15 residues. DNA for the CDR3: TGTGCCAGCAACCAGGAGGGACAGGGGTCCTACGAGCACTACTTC. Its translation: CASNQEGQGSYEHYF.

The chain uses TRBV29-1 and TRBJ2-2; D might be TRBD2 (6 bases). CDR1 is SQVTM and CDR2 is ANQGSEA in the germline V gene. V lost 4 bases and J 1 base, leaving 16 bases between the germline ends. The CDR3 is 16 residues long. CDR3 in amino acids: CSVVVGVEGNTGELFF. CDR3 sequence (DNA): TGCAGCGTTGTGGTAGGGGTGGAGGGGAACACCGGGGAGCTGTTTTTT.

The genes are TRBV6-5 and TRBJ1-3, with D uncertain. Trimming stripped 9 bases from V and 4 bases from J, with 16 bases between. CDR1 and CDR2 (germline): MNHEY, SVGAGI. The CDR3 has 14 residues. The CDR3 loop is CASRGRQPGNTIYF. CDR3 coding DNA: TGTGCCAGTCGCGGCAGACAACCCGGAAACACCATATATTTT.

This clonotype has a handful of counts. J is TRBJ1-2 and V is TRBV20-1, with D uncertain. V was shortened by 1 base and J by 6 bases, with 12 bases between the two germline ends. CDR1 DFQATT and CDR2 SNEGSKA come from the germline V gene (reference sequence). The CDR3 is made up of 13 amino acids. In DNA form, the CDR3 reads TGCAGTGCTAGAGTCGAAGGGTCTGATGGCTACACCTTC. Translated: CSARVEGSDGYTF.

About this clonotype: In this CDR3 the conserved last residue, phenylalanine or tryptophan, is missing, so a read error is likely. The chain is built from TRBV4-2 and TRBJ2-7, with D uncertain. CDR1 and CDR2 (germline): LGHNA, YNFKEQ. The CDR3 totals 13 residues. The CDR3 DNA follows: TGTGCCAACAGCCAAGGGTTTTGGTACGAGCAGTACCTC. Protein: CANSQGFWYEQYL.

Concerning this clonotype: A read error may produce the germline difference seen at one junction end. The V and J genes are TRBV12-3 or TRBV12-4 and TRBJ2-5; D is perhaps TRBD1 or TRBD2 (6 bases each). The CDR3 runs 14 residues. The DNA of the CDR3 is TGTGCCAGCAGTTTTCCCGGGGGCGGTGAGACCCAGTGCTTC. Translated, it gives CASSFPGGGETQCF.

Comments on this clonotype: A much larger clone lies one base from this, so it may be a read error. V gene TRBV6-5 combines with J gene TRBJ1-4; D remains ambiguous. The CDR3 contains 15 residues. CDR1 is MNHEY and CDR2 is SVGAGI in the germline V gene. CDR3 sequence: CTSSYVDGLNEKLFF. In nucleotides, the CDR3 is TGTACCAGCAGTTACGTAGACGGCCTAAATGAAAAACTGTTTTTT.

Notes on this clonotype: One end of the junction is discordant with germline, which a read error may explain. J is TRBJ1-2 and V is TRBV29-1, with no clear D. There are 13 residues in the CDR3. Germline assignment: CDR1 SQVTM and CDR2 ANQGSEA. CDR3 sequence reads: CSVVPHTSYDYTF. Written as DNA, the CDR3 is TGCAGCGTTGTCCCGCACACGAGCTATGACTACACCTTC.

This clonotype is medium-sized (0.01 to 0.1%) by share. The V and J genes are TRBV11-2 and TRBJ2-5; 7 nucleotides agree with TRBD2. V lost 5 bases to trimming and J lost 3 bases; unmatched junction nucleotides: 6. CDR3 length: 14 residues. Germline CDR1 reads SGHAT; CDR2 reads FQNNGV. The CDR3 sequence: CASSLTSTKETQYF. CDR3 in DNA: TGTGCCAGCAGCCTGACTAGCACCAAAGAGACCCAGTACTTC. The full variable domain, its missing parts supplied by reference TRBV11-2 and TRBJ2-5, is EAGVAQSPRYKIIEKRQSVAFWCNPISGHATLYWYQQILGQGPKLLIQFQNNGVVDDSQLPKDRFSAERLKGVDSTLKIQPAKLEDSAVYLCASSLTSTKETQYFGPGTRLLVL.

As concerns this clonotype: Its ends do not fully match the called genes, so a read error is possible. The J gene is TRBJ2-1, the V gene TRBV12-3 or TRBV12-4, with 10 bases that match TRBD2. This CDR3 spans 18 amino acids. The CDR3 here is CASSPRGLAFGSYNEQLF. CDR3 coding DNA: TGTGCCAGCAGTCCTCGGGGACTAGCGTTTGGCTCCTACAATGAGCAGCTCTTC.

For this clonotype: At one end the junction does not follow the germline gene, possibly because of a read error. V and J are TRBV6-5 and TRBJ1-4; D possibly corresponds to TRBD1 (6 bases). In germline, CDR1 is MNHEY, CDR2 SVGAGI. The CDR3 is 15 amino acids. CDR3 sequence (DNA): TGTGCCAGCAGTTATGCCACAGGGCCGAATGAAAGACTGTTTTTT. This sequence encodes CASSYATGPNERLFF.

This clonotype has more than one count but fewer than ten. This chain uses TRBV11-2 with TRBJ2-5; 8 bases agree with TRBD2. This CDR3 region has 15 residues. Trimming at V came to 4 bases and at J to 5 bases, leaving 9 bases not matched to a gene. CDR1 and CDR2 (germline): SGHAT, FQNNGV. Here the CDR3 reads CASSWGGGGPETQYF. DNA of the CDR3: TGTGCCAGCAGCTGGGGGGGCGGGGGGCCGGAGACCCAGTACTTC.

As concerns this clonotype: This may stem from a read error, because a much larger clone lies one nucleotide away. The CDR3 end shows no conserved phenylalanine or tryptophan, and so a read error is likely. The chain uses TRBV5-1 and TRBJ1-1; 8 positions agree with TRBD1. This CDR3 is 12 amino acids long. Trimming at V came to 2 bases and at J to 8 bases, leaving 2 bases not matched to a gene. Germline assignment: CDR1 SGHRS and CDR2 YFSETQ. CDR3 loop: CASSLGDREAFS. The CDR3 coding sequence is TGCGCCAGCAGCTTAGGGGACAGGGAAGCTTTCTCT.

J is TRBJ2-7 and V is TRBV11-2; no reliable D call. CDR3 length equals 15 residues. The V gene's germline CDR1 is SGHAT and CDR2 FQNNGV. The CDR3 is CAGSLDSQRSYEQYF. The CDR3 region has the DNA TGTGCGGGCAGCTTAGATTCCCAGAGGTCCTACGAGCAGTACTTC.